A single sample gave rise to the 19 T cell receptor beta chains below, sequenced in a study of graft-versus-host responses after intestinal transplantation. Their antigens are not known. The method was immunoSEQ multiplex PCR; TCRdb's version includes in-frame clones alone and lacks a portion of them. The table lists about 70,000 clones, around 89% of them singletons, with less than 5% in the top ten. The sequences come from unstimulated CD8+ T cells sorted from spleen or lymph node cells, collected before transplant. The receptor source for this set is a human donor who was the organ donor for an intestinal transplant.

CDR3 region: CASSSSSTGSYGYTF. In nucleotides, the CDR3 is TGTGCCAGCAGCTCAAGCTCGACAGGGTCTTATGGCTACACCTTC. This chain uses TRBV7-9 with TRBJ1-2; 7 nucleotides line up with TRBD1. This CDR3 region has 15 residues. The germline V gene has CDR1 SEHNR and CDR2 FQNEAQ (reference sequence). V was clipped by 4 bases and J by 5 bases; unmatched bases: 10.

In its sample, this clone was seen once. The J gene is TRBJ2-5, the V gene TRBV28; the match to TRBD1 covers 9 bases. This CDR3 contains 14 residues. The V segment lost 5 bases and the J segment 4 bases; nucleotides outside the gene matches: 5. Looked up from germline, CDR1 is MDHEN and CDR2 is SYDVKM. CDR3 bases: TGTGCCAGCAGTGAGACAGGGGGGGGAGAGACCCAGTACTTC. This sequence encodes CASSETGGGETQYF.

The rearrangement links TRBV5-4 to TRBJ1-1, with D unresolved. V gave up 0 bases and J gave up 4 bases, with 10 bases separating them. The CDR3 contains 14 residues. Germline lookup yields CDR1 SGHNT and CDR2 YYREEE (reference sequence). The CDR3 DNA reads TGTGCCAGCAGCTTGGCCCTCTCCTTCACTGAAGCTTTCTTT. Protein product: CASSLALSFTEAFF. Using reference TRBV5-4 and TRBJ1-1 for the parts outside the CDR3, the full variable domain is ETGVTQSPTHLIKTRGQQVTLRCSSQSGHNTVSWYQQALGQGPQFIFQYYREEENGRGNFPPRFSGLQFPNYSSELNVNALELDDSALYLCASSLALSFTEAFFGQGTRLTVV.

The chain links TRBV4-2 to TRBJ2-1; no reliable D call. The CDR3 spans 15 residues. Trimming took 5 bases from V and 8 from J, leaving 19 bases between them. Germline V lookup: CDR1 LGHNA, CDR2 YNFKEQ. The CDR3 DNA sequence: TGTGCCAGCAGCTTCCAGTCTGGCCTTTTCGATGAGCAGTTCTTC. Translated, it gives CASSFQSGLFDEQFF.

This chain connects TRBV5-1 to TRBJ2-1; possibly TRBD1 for D (6 bases). Per the germline V gene, CDR1 is SGHRS and CDR2 is YFSETQ. The CDR3 has 13 residues. The ends were cut back, 0 bases at V and 15 bases at J, with 16 bases in the middle. CDR3 loop: CASSLELGTYPFF. Written as DNA, the CDR3 is TGCGCCAGCAGCTTGGAACTAGGGACATATCCGTTCTTC.

The chain uses TRBV15 and TRBJ1-2, with TRBD1 matching 10 bases. V lost 7 bases and J lost 8; bases outside the gene matches: 19. Germline CDR1 and CDR2: LNHNV and YYDKDF (reference sequence). The CDR3 has 17 residues. For the CDR3, the DNA is TGTGCCACCACCTCAGAGAGATCGGGACAGGGGCAGCAAGGCTACACCTTC. Its translation: CATTSERSGQGQQGYTF. The whole variable domain, filled in from reference TRBV15 and TRBJ1-2, reads DAMVIQNPRYQVTQFGKPVTLSCSQTLNHNVMYWYQQKSSQAPKLLFHYYDKDFNNEADTPDNFQSRRPNTSFCFLDIRSPGLGDTAMYLCATTSERSGQGQQGYTFGSGTRLTVV.

The CDR3 is CASSWGSGHVGYEQYV. Here the CDR3 DNA reads TGTGCCAGCAGCTGGGGATCGGGACATGTCGGCTACGAGCAGTACGTC. The chain employs TRBV5-6 and TRBJ2-7; D might be TRBD1 (6 bases). The CDR3 has 16 residues. The germline V gene encodes CDR1 SGHDT and CDR2 YYEEEE. V was shortened by 3 bases and J by 3 bases, with 19 bases between the two germline ends.

This chain uses TRBV6-5 with TRBJ2-3; D gene ambiguous. Germline CDR1 and CDR2: MNHEY and SVGAGI. The CDR3 loop spans 14 amino acids. V gave up 5 bases and J gave up 5 bases, with 14 bases separating them. The CDR3 protein is CASSLMGYRDTQYF. The CDR3 DNA is TGTGCCAGCAGTCTAATGGGCTACCGAGATACGCAGTATTTT.

The chain recombines TRBV30 with TRBJ1-3; 7 nucleotides align to TRBD1. The CDR3 totals 14 residues. Losses at the gene ends were 7 bases for V and 2 bases for J; bases not matched to a gene: 8. Looked up from germline, CDR1 is GTSNPN and CDR2 is SVGIG (reference sequence). CDR3: CALQGYLTGNTIYF. The DNA of the CDR3 is TGTGCCTTACAGGGGTATTTGACTGGAAACACCATATATTTT.

J is TRBJ2-7 and V is TRBV2, with D tentatively TRBD1 (5 bases). The V gene lost 6 bases and the J gene lost 3 bases, with 9 bases spanning the gap. The germline gives CDR1 SNHLY, CDR2 FYNNEI. CDR3 length: 12 amino acids. CDR3 sequence: CASSADIYEQYV. In DNA, the CDR3 is TGTGCCAGCAGCGCGGACATCTACGAGCAGTACGTC.

CDR3 in amino acids: CASSQYRVTEAFF. CDR3 sequence (DNA): TGCGCCAGCAGCCAATACAGGGTTACTGAAGCTTTCTTT. The chain combines TRBV4-3 with TRBJ1-1; weak D call: TRBD1 (6 bases). The length of the CDR3 is 13 residues. Trimming cost V 2 bases and J 5 bases, with 9 bases left between them. CDR1 and CDR2 (germline): LGHNA, YSLEER.

This chain links TRBV7-9 with TRBJ1-1; the D is unclear. The V end lost 1 base, the J end lost 5 bases, and 11 bases lay between the germline ends. This CDR3 spans 14 amino acids. The V gene's germline CDR1 is SEHNR and CDR2 FQNEAQ (reference sequence). The CDR3 bases are TGTGCCAGCAGCTTAGTAGGATCCGGGACTGAAGCTTTCTTT. It yields the protein CASSLVGSGTEAFF.

The V and J genes are TRBV4-2 and TRBJ1-1; maybe TRBD1 (5 bases). The CDR3 spans 14 residues. Germline assignment: CDR1 LGHNA and CDR2 YNFKEQ. The V end lost 4 bases, the J end lost 2 bases, and 11 bases lay between the germline ends. CDR3 DNA sequence: TGTGCCAGCAGCCCCGACAGATTAAACACTGAAGCTTTCTTT. Its protein is CASSPDRLNTEAFF.

The genes are TRBV5-5 and TRBJ2-7; no clear D. Trimming left V 3 bases short and J 2 bases short, with 6 bases between. Germline lookup yields CDR1 SGHKS and CDR2 YYEKEE (reference sequence). This CDR3 is 12 amino acids long. The CDR3 sequence is CASSSSAYEQYV. CDR3 nucleotide sequence: TGTGCCAGCAGCTCGAGCGCCTACGAGCAGTACGTC.

The CDR3 loop is CASSLAIGVGVAQYF. CDR3 DNA: TGTGCCAGCAGTTTAGCCATAGGGGTAGGAGTGGCCCAGTACTTC. The J gene is TRBJ2-5, the V gene TRBV28; possible D gene TRBD1, 5 bases. V lost 2 bases, J lost 9 bases, and 19 bases lay in between. This CDR3 region has 15 residues. Germline loops: CDR1 MDHEN, CDR2 SYDVKM.

This clone was seen a handful of times. The chain links TRBV15 to TRBJ1-3, with TRBD1 identical over 8 bases. The CDR3 loop spans 15 amino acids. CDR1 and CDR2 from the germline V gene are LNHNV and YYDKDF (reference sequence). The ends lost 0 bases at V and 4 bases at J; junction bases unmatched: 2. CDR3: CATSRDGQGGNTIYF. DNA for the CDR3: TGTGCCACCAGCAGAGACGGACAGGGAGGAAACACCATATATTTT.

The chain uses TRBV5-1 and TRBJ2-1, with TRBD2 matching over 7 bases. The CDR3 consists of 18 residues. Germline values: CDR1 SGHRS, CDR2 YFSETQ. After removal of 1 base from V and 2 bases from J, the junction contained 12 bases not matched to a gene. CDR3 region: CASSLWGGHFLPYNEQFF. In nucleotides, the CDR3 is TGCGCCAGCAGCTTGTGGGGAGGGCATTTCCTCCCCTACAATGAGCAGTTCTTC.

The chain couples TRBV5-6 to TRBJ2-1; TRBD1 matches 7 bases. Germline assignment: CDR1 SGHDT and CDR2 YYEEEE. This CDR3 has 13 residues. Trimming cost V 7 bases and J 9 bases; bases outside gene matches: 10. The CDR3 region is CASGEGASREQFF. The DNA of the CDR3 is TGTGCCAGCGGAGAGGGGGCTTCACGTGAGCAGTTCTTC.

As DNA, the CDR3 is TGTGCCAGCAGTTCCTTGGACATTCGTCGGGGCTACACCTTC. This sequence encodes CASSSLDIRRGYTF. The rearrangement joins TRBV6-5 to TRBJ1-2; D is possibly TRBD1 (5 bases). Per germline, CDR1 MNHEY and CDR2 SVGAGI. The CDR3 totals 14 residues. V was trimmed by 4 bases and J by 8 bases, leaving 17 bases between them.